The 30 T cell receptor beta chains presented below share a single source sample, sequenced in a study of graft-versus-host responses after intestinal transplantation. Libraries were prepared by immunoSEQ multiplex PCR; TCRdb keeps only in-frame clonotypes and omits some of them. The data contain about 130,000 clones, around nine tenths of them seen just once; the ten biggest clones take up under 0.2%. Which antigens these TCRs recognize remains unknown. The sample in question was unstimulated CD4+ T cells sorted from spleen or lymph node cells, obtained before intestinal transplant. These TCRs come from a human donor who received an intestinal transplant.

The chain carries TRBV18 and TRBJ2-3; 11 positions agree with TRBD2. The CDR3 contains 17 residues. The germline gives CDR1 KGHSH, CDR2 LQKENI. J lost 0 bases, V lost 2 bases, and 4 bases had no gene match. As DNA, the CDR3 is TGTGCCAGCTCACCATCGCTAGCGGGGGGCAGCACAGATACGCAGTATTTT. This sequence encodes CASSPSLAGGSTDTQYF.

The genes are TRBV6-5 and TRBJ1-6; tentative D call: TRBD1 (6 bases). Trimming removed 0 bases at V and 9 bases at J, with 15 bases between. The CDR3 extends over 16 amino acids. Germline V gene sequence: CDR1 MNHEY, CDR2 SVGAGI. CDR3 region: CASSYSSRGRSSPLHF. The CDR3 nucleotides read TGTGCCAGCAGTTACTCGTCCAGGGGCAGGAGTTCACCCCTCCACTTT.

The rearrangement uses TRBV7-8 and TRBJ2-3; the match to TRBD2 covers 8 bases. The V and J ends lost 2 bases and 3 bases, in that order; junction bases with no gene match: 4. Germline V gene lookup returns CDR1 SGHVS and CDR2 FQNEAQ. This CDR3 has 15 amino acids. This chain's CDR3 is CASSLRTSKTDTQYF. The CDR3 bases are TGTGCCAGCAGCTTACGGACTAGCAAGACAGATACGCAGTATTTT.

This sequence joins TRBV27 and TRBJ1-1; 7 bases line up with TRBD1. V lost 7 bases to trimming and J lost 3 bases; unmatched junction nucleotides: 14. Per the germline V gene, CDR1 is MNHEY and CDR2 is SMNVEV (reference sequence). The CDR3 runs 16 residues. Here the CDR3 reads CASNQIARGQYTEAFF. In DNA, the CDR3 is TGTGCCAGCAACCAAATCGCCCGGGGACAGTACACTGAAGCTTTCTTT.

The chain combines TRBV6-5 with TRBJ2-7; D is unresolved. The V end lost 5 bases, the J end lost 4 bases, and 9 bases lay between the germline ends. Germline V gene data show CDR1 as MNHEY and CDR2 as SVGAGI. The CDR3 length is 12 residues. The CDR3 DNA reads as TGTGCCAGCAGTCGTTTCGGGTACGAGCAGTACTTC. It specifies CASSRFGYEQYF.

The chain couples TRBV11-3 to TRBJ2-5, with D perhaps TRBD1 or TRBD2 (6 bases each). Germline V lookup: CDR1 SGHNT, CDR2 YENEEA. The CDR3 extends over 16 amino acids. The V gene lost 1 base and the J gene lost 3 bases, with 15 bases spanning the gap. CDR3 in amino acids: CASSLVPAGEEETQYF. The CDR3 DNA is TGTGCCAGCAGCTTAGTCCCGGCAGGGGAGGAAGAGACCCAGTACTTC.

Regarding this clone: Other DNA sequences in this specimen translate into the identical CDR3. The chain combines TRBV5-1 with TRBJ2-2; the D gene is possibly TRBD2 (6 bases). The CDR3 consists of 17 residues. CDR1 is SGHRS, CDR2 YFSETQ, per germline. Trimming stripped 5 bases from V and 7 bases from J, with 24 bases between. CDR3 protein: CASSLTPPPGGDGELFF. The CDR3 DNA sequence: TGCGCCAGCAGTTTGACTCCCCCCCCCGGGGGTGACGGGGAGCTGTTTTTT.

The J gene is TRBJ2-1, the V gene TRBV9; D call uncertain. The CDR3 consists of 15 residues. Trimming stripped 0 bases from V and 2 bases from J, with 9 bases between. Germline V gives CDR1 SGDLS, CDR2 YYNGEE. This CDR3 reads CASSVAGPPYNEQFF. The CDR3 nucleotides are TGTGCCAGCAGCGTAGCTGGGCCTCCCTACAATGAGCAGTTCTTC.

The chain recombines TRBV6-6 with TRBJ2-2; no firm D call. Germline CDR1 MNHNY, CDR2 SVGAGI (reference sequence). The CDR3 has 11 amino acids. V gave up 6 bases and J gave up 4 bases, with 3 bases separating them. The CDR3 is CASSRTGELFF. In nucleotides, the CDR3 is TGTGCCAGCAGCCGCACCGGGGAGCTGTTTTTT.

This chain uses TRBV6-6 with TRBJ1-1; D not resolved. Germline V gene sequence: CDR1 MNHNY, CDR2 SVGAGI (reference sequence). Trimming cost V 6 bases and J 3 bases, with 11 bases left between them. This CDR3 has 13 residues. CDR3 sequence: CASRAPGDTEAFF. CDR3 bases: TGTGCCAGCAGGGCCCCCGGGGACACTGAAGCTTTCTTT.

This chain uses TRBV27 with TRBJ1-1; no firm D call. Trimming left V 11 bases short and J 2 bases short, with 21 bases between. CDR3 size: 15 residues. Germline V gene lookup returns CDR1 MNHEY and CDR2 SMNVEV (reference sequence). The CDR3 protein is CASKRGRDTNTEAFF. In nucleotides, the CDR3 is TGTGCCTCTAAACGAGGTCGGGATACCAACACTGAAGCTTTCTTT.

The genes are TRBV6-5 and TRBJ2-5; no definite D call. Trimming took off 5 bases at V and 4 bases at J, with 17 bases between the two ends. The CDR3 is 15 residues long. Germline CDR1 and CDR2: MNHEY and SVGAGI. In nucleotides, the CDR3 is TGTGCCAGCAGTCTTGGGCCCACCCGCGGAGAGACCCAGTACTTC. Encoded protein: CASSLGPTRGETQYF.

The chain is built from TRBV5-1 and TRBJ2-5, with a tentative D call TRBD1 (5 bases). The V end lost 0 bases, the J end lost 5 bases, and 14 bases lay between the germline ends. The CDR3 is made up of 15 amino acids. CDR1 and CDR2 from the germline V gene are SGHRS and YFSETQ. The CDR3 DNA reads TGCGCCAGCAGCTTGGGGACAAGGTTTCCGGAGACCCAGTACTTC. As protein: CASSLGTRFPETQYF. Drawing the rest from reference TRBV5-1 and TRBJ2-5, the complete variable domain is KAGVTQTPRYLIKTRGQQVTLSCSPISGHRSVSWYQQTPGQGLQFLFEYFSETQRNKGNFPGRFSGRQFSNSRSEMNVSTLELGDSALYLCASSLGTRFPETQYFGPGTRLLVL.

This chain connects TRBV5-6 to TRBJ2-6; D is undetermined. With 0 bases removed from V and 2 bases from J, the gap between germline ends came to 9 bases. Germline V lookup: CDR1 SGHDT, CDR2 YYEEEE. CDR3 length: 16 residues. CDR3 in DNA: TGTGCCAGCAGCTTGGACCCACCTCCTGGGGCCAACGTCCTGACTTTC. Translation gives CASSLDPPPGANVLTF.

This chain's CDR3 is CSVERGAGAYEQYF. The CDR3, as DNA: TGCAGCGTTGAGAGGGGGGCCGGAGCTTACGAGCAGTACTTC. V is TRBV29-1 and J is TRBJ2-7; TRBD1 or TRBD2 may be the D gene (6 bases each). Trimming removed 3 bases from V and 4 bases from J, with 16 bases in between. This CDR3 is built from 14 residues. Germline CDR1 reads SQVTM; CDR2 reads ANQGSEA.

The V and J genes are TRBV19 and TRBJ1-5; 7 nucleotides align to TRBD1. The CDR3 loop spans 17 amino acids. Looked up from germline, CDR1 is LNHDA and CDR2 is SQIVND (reference sequence). The V and J ends lost 4 bases and 2 bases, in that order; junction bases with no gene match: 11. The CDR3 DNA follows: TGTGCCAGTAGTACCACCCCGACAGGGAAGGGCAATCAGCCCCAGCATTTT. Residues: CASSTTPTGKGNQPQHF.

The CDR3 DNA follows: TGTGCCAGCAGCCCGAGAAGGGACAGGGGTTACAATGAGCAGTTCTTC. Translated, it gives CASSPRRDRGYNEQFF. V is TRBV11-2 and J is TRBJ2-1; 10 positions agree with TRBD1. V shed 5 bases, J shed 4 bases, and the junction held 8 bases outside the gene matches. The CDR3 loop spans 16 amino acids. Germline V gives CDR1 SGHAT, CDR2 FQNNGV.

V and J are TRBV7-8 and TRBJ1-2; 9 bases match TRBD1. The CDR3 is 18 residues long. CDR1 is SGHVS, CDR2 FQNEAQ, per germline. V lost 3 bases, J lost 4 bases, and 15 bases stayed unmatched. The CDR3 nucleotides are TGTGCCAGCAGCTTGGAACCGGGACAGGGATATATGAGCTATGGCTACACCTTC. This sequence encodes CASSLEPGQGYMSYGYTF.

CDR3 nucleotides: TGCGCCAGCAGCCAAGATAGGGCGGCTTGGTCACCGGTTGAGCAGTTCTTC. This encodes CASSQDRAAWSPVEQFF. This chain connects TRBV4-1 to TRBJ2-1; D gene ambiguous. V was shortened by 0 bases and J by 9 bases, with 21 bases between the two germline ends. The CDR3 sequence is 17 residues long. Germline CDR1 and CDR2: MGHRA and YSYEKL.

The CDR3 coding sequence is TGTGCCAGTAGCGATACAGGATTCAGAGGCTACACCTTC. It translates to CASSDTGFRGYTF. This rearrangement joins TRBV19 to TRBJ1-2; TRBD1 might be the D (5 bases). Trimming cost V 6 bases and J 8 bases, with 16 bases left between them. The CDR3 is 13 residues long. Germline assignment: CDR1 LNHDA and CDR2 SQIVND (reference sequence).

The chain carries TRBV2 and TRBJ1-6; 8 bases are a match to TRBD1. This CDR3 is 15 amino acids long. J lost 9 bases, V lost 4 bases, and 8 bases had no gene match. Germline values: CDR1 SNHLY, CDR2 FYNNEI. The CDR3 loop is CASSVFTGGGSPLHF. The CDR3 bases are TGTGCCAGCAGTGTATTTACAGGGGGAGGTTCACCCCTCCACTTT.

V is TRBV11-3 and J is TRBJ2-4; D remains ambiguous. The V gene lost 3 bases and the J gene lost 7 bases, with 10 bases spanning the gap. The germline V gene has CDR1 SGHNT and CDR2 YENEEA. This CDR3 contains 13 residues. CDR3: CASSLEVKNIQYF. The CDR3 nucleotides read TGTGCCAGCAGCTTGGAAGTCAAGAACATTCAGTACTTC.

The gene calls are TRBV4-2 and TRBJ2-7; TRBD2 aligns across 7 bases. The CDR3 extends over 15 amino acids. Germline V lookup: CDR1 LGHNA, CDR2 YNFKEQ. The J segment lost 1 base and the V segment lost 1 base, leaving 4 bases of the junction unmatched. This CDR3 reads CASSQGGGGSYEQYF. The CDR3 DNA sequence: TGTGCCAGCAGCCAAGGGGGCGGGGGTTCCTACGAGCAGTACTTC.

This chain connects TRBV30 to TRBJ2-1; TRBD2 is a possible D gene (5 bases). CDR3 length: 13 amino acids. The germline V gene encodes CDR1 GTSNPN and CDR2 SVGIG (reference sequence). V lost 0 bases to trimming and J lost 11 bases, with 14 bases between them. CDR3 coding DNA: TGTGCCTGGAGTGTACTAGGAAGGACCAAGCAGTTCTTC. Translating gives CAWSVLGRTKQFF.

The DNA of the CDR3 is TGTGCCAGCAGCTGGGGACAGGTCTACTATGGCTACACCTTC. As protein: CASSWGQVYYGYTF. The V and J genes are TRBV5-4 and TRBJ1-2; TRBD1 aligns across 8 bases. Germline V CDR1 and CDR2: SGHNT, YYREEE (reference sequence). V lost 3 bases to trimming and J lost 3 bases; unmatched junction nucleotides: 4. This CDR3 has 14 residues.

This clone was observed a few times. The CDR3 sequence: CASSMLGNEQFF. The CDR3 DNA is TGTGCCAGTAGTATGTTGGGGAATGAGCAGTTCTTC. The V gene is TRBV19, the J gene TRBJ2-1, with D unclear. Deletions cut 3 bases from V and 7 bases from J, with 7 bases between. CDR1 LNHDA and CDR2 SQIVND come from the germline V gene (reference sequence). The CDR3 contains 12 residues. Combining the CDR3 with reference TRBV19 and TRBJ2-1 gives the whole variable domain DGGITQSPKYLFRKEGQNVTLSCEQNLNHDAMYWYRQDPGQGLRLIYYSQIVNDFQKGDIAEGYSVSREKKESFPLTVTSAQKNPTAFYLCASSMLGNEQFFGPGTRLTVL.

The chain uses TRBV10-3 and TRBJ1-1; 8 bases line up with TRBD1. CDR3 length equals 15 residues. The germline gives CDR1 ENHRY, CDR2 SYGVKD. The V gene end was trimmed by 3 bases and the J gene end by 5 bases; junction bases not matched to a gene: 8. CDR3 loop: CAISDPGTGGTEAFF. The CDR3 nucleotides are TGTGCCATCAGTGACCCAGGCACAGGGGGGACTGAAGCTTTCTTT.

This clone was picked up a small number of times. CDR3 loop: CASSTPGQGANYGYTF. The CDR3 region has the DNA TGTGCCAGTAGTACCCCAGGACAGGGGGCTAACTATGGCTACACCTTC. The chain links TRBV19 to TRBJ1-2, with TRBD1 matching over 10 bases. Losses at the gene ends were 4 bases for V and 0 bases for J; bases not matched to a gene: 5. This CDR3 is 16 amino acids long. Per germline, CDR1 LNHDA and CDR2 SQIVND (reference sequence).

The rearrangement uses TRBV5-4 and TRBJ1-2, with a tentative D call TRBD1 (5 bases). Trimming removed 3 bases from V and 1 base from J, with 13 bases in between. The CDR3 is 15 residues long. Germline loops: CDR1 SGHNT, CDR2 YYREEE (reference sequence). The CDR3 DNA reads TGTGCCAGCAGCTCGGGGACTGAGGTTAACTATGGCTACACCTTC. It specifies CASSSGTEVNYGYTF.

The chain is built from TRBV11-3 and TRBJ2-3, with D possibly being TRBD2 (7 bases). The CDR3 runs to 13 residues. Per germline, CDR1 SGHNT and CDR2 YENEEA. The V and J ends lost 7 bases and 3 bases respectively, with 11 bases between them. The CDR3 bases are TGTGCCAGCAATAAGGGGGGGACAGATACGCAGTATTTT. The encoded protein is CASNKGGTDTQYF.